This TCR beta chain stems from a study of response to subunit inactivated influenza vaccine. This clonotype was counted between two and nine times. TCRdb used MiXCR to reprocess the RT-PCR reads, holding one entry per CDR3 protein. The table has about 540,000 distinct CDR3 sequences, under 30% seen once. V was shortened by 5 bases and J by 0 bases, with 14 bases between the two germline ends. This CDR3 is 17 amino acids long. Germline-derived CDR1 and CDR2 are LNHNV and YYDKDF (reference sequence). Separately, the same data were catalogued under a study of T cells expressing NK-cell markers. From that second work: 5'RACE template switching built TCR beta cDNA with unique molecular identifiers. Sorted CD3+CD56+NKG2C+, CD3+CD56+NKG2C- and CD3+CD56-NKG2C+ T cells supplied TCR beta repertoires. Sorting in several experiments was restricted by an anti-gamma-delta TCR antibody to alpha-beta TCR T cells. Several of the donors carried dominant NKG2C+ clonotypes that took up roughly 1.0-8% of their CD8+ T cells.

The chain links TRBV15 to TRBJ2-6; D possibly corresponds to TRBD2 (6 bases). The source of this sequence is a man aged 45-65 years who received an inactivated influenza vaccine. The specimen was CD4+ T cells sorted from PBMCs, collected 11 to 12 days after vaccination. The DNA for the CDR3 is TGTGCCACCAGCCCGCTAGCGTCCCGCTCTGGGGCCAACGTCCTGACTTTC. It yields the protein CATSPLASRSGANVLTF.